This TCR beta chain was profiled in a study of blood T cells in healthy people across ages. PCR was performed a second time for about 6 to 12 cycles using a sample-barcoded 5' primer and a J-beta primer mix. Using its own MiXCR run on the 5' RACE reads, TCRdb lists one record per CDR3 protein. The sample records roughly 680,000 distinct CDR3 sequences, 20% to 25% being singletons. This CDR3 comprises 14 residues. Trimming left V 3 bases short and J 3 bases short, with 11 bases between. CDR1 is ENHRY, CDR2 SYGVKD, per germline. This clonotype was seen only a few times. Sequencing was done on a sample of blood. The rearrangement uses TRBV10-3 and TRBJ1-2, with D possibly matching TRBD1 (5 bases). The source is a man in his 70s in good health. CDR3 nucleotide sequence: TGTGCCATCAGTGATGGACAAACCTACTATGGCTACACCTTC. This translates into CAISDGQTYYGYTF.